This T cell receptor (beta chain) was captured by sequencing in a study of blood T cells in healthy people across ages. The use of a sample-barcoded 5' primer and a J-beta primer mix characterized a second PCR of about 7 to 12 cycles. TCRdb redid the calling of the 5' RACE reads with MiXCR, one entry per CDR3 protein. Among hundreds of thousands of distinct CDR3 sequences listed, roughly 27% were seen once. Peripheral blood samples of roughly 9.9 milliliters were drawn from each donor. This clonotype was found many times. V was trimmed by 2 bases and J by 2 bases, leaving 7 bases between them. The CDR3 length is 13 residues. Germline CDR1 is KGHSH and CDR2 is LQKENI.

The sequencing sample was made of blood. This chain uses TRBV18 with TRBJ2-7; D not resolved. The sequence derives from a woman aged 70-85 years in good health. The CDR3 spells CASSPGQTYEQYF. The CDR3 DNA reads TGTGCCAGCTCACCAGGCCAGACCTACGAGCAGTACTTC.